What follows are 22 T cell receptor beta chains derived from one specimen sequenced in a study of yellow fever vaccine responses in identical twins. TCRdb passed the RT-PCR reads through MiXCR, listing each CDR3 protein once. Of 35,000 or so distinct CDR3 sequences listed, 45% to 65% are singletons. Sequenced here: T cells from blood (PBMCs), unsorted or a sorted subset (not recorded which), sampled before or after yellow fever vaccination (not recorded which). The receptor set was obtained from a woman aged 18-29 years who received the yellow fever vaccine.

The V and J genes are TRBV3-1 and TRBJ2-1; no clear D. CDR1 is LGHDT and CDR2 is YNNKEL in the germline V gene (reference sequence). The ends were cut back, 0 bases at V and 7 bases at J, with 13 bases in the middle. The CDR3 runs to 15 residues. CDR3 region: CASSQDLLGRNEQFF. CDR3 sequence (DNA): TGTGCCAGCAGCCAAGATCTTTTGGGCAGAAATGAGCAGTTCTTC.

This sequence joins TRBV20-1 and TRBJ2-1, with D uncertain. Per germline, CDR1 DFQATT and CDR2 SNEGSKA (reference sequence). The CDR3 is 11 residues long. V gave up 5 bases and J gave up 3 bases, with 5 bases separating them. CDR3 coding DNA: TGCAGTGCTTCGGACTACAATGAGCAGTTCTTC. This codes for CSASDYNEQFF.

The chain recombines TRBV11-1 with TRBJ2-3; D is possibly TRBD2 (6 bases). The germline V and J ends were trimmed by 1 base and 9 bases, with 8 bases remaining between them. The CDR3 is made up of 12 amino acids. Per germline, CDR1 SGHAT and CDR2 FQDESV (reference sequence). The DNA of the CDR3 is TGTGCCAGCAGCTTAGGAGGGAGGACGCAGTATTTT. As protein: CASSLGGRTQYF.

CDR3 nucleotides: TGTGCCAGCAGTGCCCCGGAGACCCAGTACTTC. Translation: CASSAPETQYF. The J gene is TRBJ2-5, the V gene TRBV2; no firm D call. CDR1 and CDR2 (germline): SNHLY, FYNNEI. The CDR3 runs to 11 residues. V was trimmed by 4 bases and J by 5 bases, leaving 5 bases between them.

This clonotype was detected only a few times. V and J are TRBV29-1 and TRBJ2-1, with D unresolved. CDR1 and CDR2 from the germline V gene are SQVTM and ANQGSEA. The V end was cut by 7 bases, the J end by 0 bases, with 7 bases between. The CDR3 covers 12 residues. The CDR3 is CSAGNSYNEQFF. The CDR3 coding sequence is TGCAGCGCTGGGAACTCCTACAATGAGCAGTTCTTC.

The chain has TRBV10-3 and TRBJ2-1, with a weak D call TRBD2 (5 bases). Germline CDR1 ENHRY, CDR2 SYGVKD. CDR3 length equals 14 residues. Trimming stripped 2 bases from V and 6 bases from J, with 11 bases between. The CDR3 sequence is CAISEGLAGNEQFF. CDR3 nucleotide sequence: TGTGCCATCAGTGAGGGGCTAGCCGGCAATGAGCAGTTCTTC.

This rearrangement joins TRBV2 to TRBJ2-1; D is perhaps TRBD2 (5 bases). Germline V gene lookup returns CDR1 SNHLY and CDR2 FYNNEI. The CDR3 has 12 amino acids. Trimming removed 2 bases at V and 13 bases at J, with 12 bases between. CDR3: CASSELAQNQFF. The CDR3 DNA sequence: TGTGCCAGCAGTGAACTAGCCCAAAACCAGTTCTTC.

The chain is built from TRBV11-3 and TRBJ1-2, with D perhaps TRBD1 (5 bases). The CDR3 is 14 residues long. Trimming took 7 bases from V and 6 from J, leaving 18 bases between them. CDR1 and CDR2 from the germline V gene are SGHNT and YENEEA. Here the CDR3 reads CASTPNRGSDGYTF. CDR3 bases: TGTGCCAGCACCCCGAATCGGGGGTCGGATGGCTACACCTTC.

This clonotype occurred a few times. V usage is TRBV9 and J usage is TRBJ1-5; 8 nucleotides agree with TRBD1. The CDR3 has 15 amino acids. CDR1 and CDR2 from the germline V gene are SGDLS and YYNGEE. Unmatched junction bases numbered 3, after V lost 4 bases and J lost 0 bases. The CDR3 nucleotides read TGTGCCAGCAGCCCGGGACAGGCTAGCAATCAGCCCCAGCATTTT. Translated: CASSPGQASNQPQHF.

The V call is TRBV29-1, the J call TRBJ2-3; D unclear. CDR1 is SQVTM, CDR2 ANQGSEA, per germline. The CDR3 contains 13 residues. V gave up 4 bases and J gave up 6 bases, with 14 bases separating them. The CDR3 loop is CSVVYVLFDTQYF. The CDR3 DNA sequence: TGCAGCGTTGTTTACGTCCTCTTCGATACGCAGTATTTT.

The chain links TRBV7-9 to TRBJ2-3, with D perhaps matching TRBD1 (6 bases). V was pared by 6 bases and J by 2 bases, with 15 bases between. The germline gives CDR1 SEHNR, CDR2 FQNEAQ (reference sequence). The CDR3 is made up of 15 amino acids. The CDR3 nucleotides are TGTGCCAGCAGTTACACAGGGATGGACACAGATACGCAGTATTTT. It encodes CASSYTGMDTDTQYF.

The rearrangement uses TRBV4-2 and TRBJ2-7; TRBD2 might be the D (6 bases). From germline, CDR1 is LGHNA and CDR2 YNFKEQ. This CDR3 region has 11 residues. Trimming removed 11 bases at V and 3 bases at J, with 11 bases between. This chain's CDR3 is CAWTTYYEQYF. The CDR3 DNA is TGTGCCTGGACTACATACTACGAGCAGTACTTC.

The CDR3 bases are TGTGCCAGCAGGAGCGGTGTCTACACAGATACGCAGTATTTT. Its translation is CASRSGVYTDTQYF. This chain uses TRBV7-9 with TRBJ2-3, with a tentative D call TRBD2 (5 bases). Germline CDR1 and CDR2: SEHNR and FQNEAQ (reference sequence). CDR3 length: 14 residues. V was shortened by 6 bases and J by 2 bases, with 12 bases between the two germline ends.

This clonotype was picked up a small number of times. The chain employs TRBV7-9 and TRBJ1-4; TRBD1 matches 9 bases. The V and J ends lost 5 bases and 10 bases, in that order; junction bases with no gene match: 8. Germline V CDR1 and CDR2: SEHNR, FQNEAQ (reference sequence). This CDR3 spans 14 amino acids. CDR3 residues: CASSEGQGMGKLFF. CDR3 in DNA: TGTGCCAGCAGCGAAGGACAGGGGATGGGAAAACTGTTTTTT.

Note on this clonotype: At one of its ends the junction is not consistent with the germline gene, which may arise from a read error. The chain has TRBV13 and TRBJ2-4; 9 nucleotides match TRBD1. The CDR3 consists of 14 residues. Germline V gene data show CDR1 as PRHDT and CDR2 as FYEKMQ (reference sequence). CDR3 bases: TGTTCCAGCAGCCCCCGGACAGGGGTTACCATTCAGTACTTC. Its protein is CSSSPRTGVTIQYF.

The rearrangement joins TRBV29-1 to TRBJ2-5; TRBD1 or TRBD2 may be the D gene (6 bases each). This CDR3 is built from 15 residues. In germline, CDR1 is SQVTM, CDR2 ANQGSEA. The V end lost 5 bases, the J end lost 2 bases, and 18 bases lay between the germline ends. The CDR3 spells CSVSGGTGNQETQYF. In nucleotides, the CDR3 is TGCAGCGTTTCCGGGGGAACAGGGAATCAAGAGACCCAGTACTTC.

The chain recombines TRBV4-1 with TRBJ2-5, with TRBD1 as a possible D gene (6 bases). The CDR3 length is 14 residues. V was pared by 0 bases and J by 5 bases, with 10 bases between. Per germline, CDR1 MGHRA and CDR2 YSYEKL. The chain's CDR3 is CASSQDWGRETQYF. In DNA, the CDR3 is TGCGCCAGCAGCCAAGATTGGGGGCGGGAGACCCAGTACTTC.

Turning to this clonotype: One end of the junction fails to match germline, which may point to a read error. This sequence joins TRBV10-3 and TRBJ2-7; the match to TRBD1 covers 9 bases. This CDR3 has 15 amino acids. Germline CDR1 is ENHRY and CDR2 is SYGVKD. CDR3 protein: CAISDGDRASYGQYF. The CDR3 DNA reads TGTGCCATCAGTGATGGGGACAGGGCTTCTTACGGGCAGTACTTC.

The chain joins TRBV2 to TRBJ2-1; no reliable D call. Germline lookup yields CDR1 SNHLY and CDR2 FYNNEI. V was clipped by 6 bases and J by 0 bases, with 12 bases between them. This CDR3 region has 15 residues. The CDR3 region is CASSLNGFSYNEQFF. Written as DNA, the CDR3 is TGTGCCAGCAGCCTAAATGGGTTCTCCTACAATGAGCAGTTCTTC.

The chain is built from TRBV11-1 and TRBJ2-7; 11 bases agree with TRBD2. CDR1 and CDR2 from the germline V gene are SGHAT and FQDESV (reference sequence). V dropped 3 bases and J dropped 2; count of bases not matched to a gene: 0. The CDR3 length is 14 residues. The CDR3 protein is CASSLTSGTYEQYF. The CDR3 coding sequence is TGTGCCAGCAGCTTGACTAGCGGGACCTACGAGCAGTACTTC.

The chain employs TRBV12-3 or TRBV12-4 and TRBJ2-7; D may be TRBD1 (5 bases). Deletions cut 3 bases from V and 3 bases from J, with 6 bases between. The CDR3 loop spans 12 amino acids. The CDR3 is CASSFQGYEQYF. CDR3 in DNA: TGTGCCAGCAGTTTCCAGGGCTACGAGCAGTACTTC.

This chain links TRBV7-9 with TRBJ1-5, with D possibly being TRBD1 (5 bases). The CDR3 totals 13 residues. The germline CDR1 and CDR2 sequences are SEHNR and FQNEAQ (reference sequence). V gave up 5 bases and J gave up 6 bases, with 11 bases separating them. In DNA form, the CDR3 reads TGTGCCAGCAGCCCAGGGACGTCTCAGCCCCAGCATTTT. It is translated as CASSPGTSQPQHF. The entire variable domain, with the rest obtained from reference TRBV7-9 and TRBJ1-5, is as follows: DTGVSQNPRHKITKRGQNVTFRCDPISEHNRLYWYRQTLGQGPEFLTYFQNEAQLEKSRLLSDRFSAERPKGSFSTLEIQRTEQGDSAMYLCASSPGTSQPQHFGDGTRLSIL.